The clone carrying this T cell receptor beta chain turned up a few times. Its antigen is not known. The source of the sample is a study of beta chain features in type 1 diabetes. Study-wide points: Shortening that was moderate but significant affected the TCRB CDR3s of Type 1 diabetes patients in all four CD4+ subsets.

All of the isolated RNA was reverse transcribed, so expressed TCRB transcripts were sequenced. Clones were read by immunoSEQ multiplex PCR, and TCRdb kept only the in-frame ones, dropping some. The sample consists of 150,000 to 200,000 clones, 9% to 10% of them appearing once. CD4+ cells of the naive, central memory, regulatory and stem cell-like memory types were sorted via CD45RO/CCR7/CD25/CD127/CD95/CD27. The receptor's source is a woman younger than 45 with type 1 diabetes. The sequencing sample was made of central memory CD4+ T cells from blood.

CDR3 nucleotides: TGTGCCAGTAGTACCCAGACAGGGATGAACACTGAAGCTTTCTTT. It encodes CASSTQTGMNTEAFF. V is TRBV19 and J is TRBJ1-1; 7 bases line up with TRBD1. The CDR3 consists of 15 residues. The trim removed 4 bases at V and 0 bases at J, leaving 5 bases unmatched. Germline CDR1 reads LNHDA; CDR2 reads SQIVND (reference sequence).